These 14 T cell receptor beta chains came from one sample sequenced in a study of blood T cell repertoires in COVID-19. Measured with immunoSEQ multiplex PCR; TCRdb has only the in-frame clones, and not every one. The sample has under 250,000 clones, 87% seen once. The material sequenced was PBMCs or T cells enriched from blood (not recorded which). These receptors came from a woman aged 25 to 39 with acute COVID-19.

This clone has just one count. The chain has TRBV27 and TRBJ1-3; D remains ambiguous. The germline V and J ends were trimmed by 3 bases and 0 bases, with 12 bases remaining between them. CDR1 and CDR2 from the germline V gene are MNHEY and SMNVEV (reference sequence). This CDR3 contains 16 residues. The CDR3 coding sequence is TGTGCCAGCAGTTTGAATCCGGGAATCTCTGGAAACACCATATATTTT. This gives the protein CASSLNPGISGNTIYF.

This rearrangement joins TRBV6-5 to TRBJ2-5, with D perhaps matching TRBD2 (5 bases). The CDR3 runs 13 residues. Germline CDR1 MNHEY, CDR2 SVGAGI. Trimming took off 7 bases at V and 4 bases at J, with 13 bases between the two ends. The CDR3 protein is CASINSGVETQYF. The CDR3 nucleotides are TGTGCCAGCATCAACAGCGGAGTAGAGACCCAGTACTTC.

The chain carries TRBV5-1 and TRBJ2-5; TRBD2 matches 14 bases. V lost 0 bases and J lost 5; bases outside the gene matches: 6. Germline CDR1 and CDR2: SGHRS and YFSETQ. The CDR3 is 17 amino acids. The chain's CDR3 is CASSLAGLAGAGETQYF. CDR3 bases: TGCGCCAGCAGCTTGGCGGGACTAGCGGGGGCGGGGGAGACCCAGTACTTC.

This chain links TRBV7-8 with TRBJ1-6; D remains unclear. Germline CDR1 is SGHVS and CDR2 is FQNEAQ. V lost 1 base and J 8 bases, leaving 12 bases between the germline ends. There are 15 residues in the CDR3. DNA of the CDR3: TGTGCCAGCAGCTTAGGAGGGTCCTTGGATTCACCCCTCCACTTT. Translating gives CASSLGGSLDSPLHF.

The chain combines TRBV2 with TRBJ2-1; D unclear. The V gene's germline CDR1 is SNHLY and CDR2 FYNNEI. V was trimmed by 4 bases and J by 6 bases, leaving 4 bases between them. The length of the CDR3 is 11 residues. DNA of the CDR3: TGTGCCAGCAGTGTCGTCAATGAGCAGTTCTTC. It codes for CASSVVNEQFF.

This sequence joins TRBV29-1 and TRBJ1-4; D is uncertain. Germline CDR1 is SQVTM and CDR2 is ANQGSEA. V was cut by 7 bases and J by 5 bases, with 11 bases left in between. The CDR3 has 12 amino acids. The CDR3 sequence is CSGVAPNEKLFF. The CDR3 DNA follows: TGCAGCGGGGTAGCGCCAAATGAAAAACTGTTTTTT.

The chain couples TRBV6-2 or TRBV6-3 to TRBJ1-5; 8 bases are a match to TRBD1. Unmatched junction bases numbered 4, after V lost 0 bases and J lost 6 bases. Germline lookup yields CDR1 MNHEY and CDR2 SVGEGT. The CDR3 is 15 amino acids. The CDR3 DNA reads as TGTGCCAGCAGTTACTCGACAGGGGTGGTTCAGCCCCAGCATTTT. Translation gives CASSYSTGVVQPQHF.

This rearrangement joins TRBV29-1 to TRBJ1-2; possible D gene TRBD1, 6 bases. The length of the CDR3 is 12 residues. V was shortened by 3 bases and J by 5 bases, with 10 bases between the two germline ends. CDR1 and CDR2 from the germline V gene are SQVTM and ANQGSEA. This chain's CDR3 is CSVDRGPYGYTF. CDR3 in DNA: TGCAGCGTTGACAGGGGCCCATATGGCTACACCTTC.

CDR3 sequence (DNA): TGCAGCGTTGAAGGCGGGACAGGGGACTTCTACGAGCAGTACTTC. This translates into CSVEGGTGDFYEQYF. V usage is TRBV29-1 and J usage is TRBJ2-7; TRBD1 agrees at 10 bases. This CDR3 has 15 residues. After removal of 1 base from V and 3 bases from J, the junction contained 6 bases not matched to a gene. In germline, CDR1 is SQVTM, CDR2 ANQGSEA.

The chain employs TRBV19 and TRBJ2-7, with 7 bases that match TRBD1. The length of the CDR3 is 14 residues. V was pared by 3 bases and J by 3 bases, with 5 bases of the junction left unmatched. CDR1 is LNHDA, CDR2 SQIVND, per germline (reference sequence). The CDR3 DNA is TGTGCCAGTAGTATTGGACAGGCAATCTACGAGCAGTACTTC. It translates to CASSIGQAIYEQYF.

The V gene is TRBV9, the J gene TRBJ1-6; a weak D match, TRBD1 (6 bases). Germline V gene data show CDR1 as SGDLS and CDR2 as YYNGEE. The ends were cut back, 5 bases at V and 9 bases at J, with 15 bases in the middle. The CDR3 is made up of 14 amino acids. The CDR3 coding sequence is TGTGCCAGCAGTGAGGACAGAGCTCTTTCACCCCTCCACTTT. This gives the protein CASSEDRALSPLHF.

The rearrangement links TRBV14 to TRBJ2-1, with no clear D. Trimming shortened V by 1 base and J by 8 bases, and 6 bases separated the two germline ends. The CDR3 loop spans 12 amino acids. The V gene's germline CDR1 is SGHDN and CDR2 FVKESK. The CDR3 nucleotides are TGTGCCAGCAGCCAAGCGGGTTATGAGCAGTTCTTC. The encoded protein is CASSQAGYEQFF.

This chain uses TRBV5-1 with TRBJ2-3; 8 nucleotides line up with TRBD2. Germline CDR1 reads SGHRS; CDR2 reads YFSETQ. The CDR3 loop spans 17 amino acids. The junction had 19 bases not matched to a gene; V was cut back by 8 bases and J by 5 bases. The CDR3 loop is CASTALGRGVGRDTQYF. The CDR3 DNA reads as TGCGCCAGTACCGCCTTGGGGCGGGGGGTCGGGAGAGATACGCAGTATTTT.

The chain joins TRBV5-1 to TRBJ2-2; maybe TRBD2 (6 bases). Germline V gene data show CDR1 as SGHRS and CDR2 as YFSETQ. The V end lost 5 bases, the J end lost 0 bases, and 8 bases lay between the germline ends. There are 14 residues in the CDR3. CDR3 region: CASSPGANTGELFF. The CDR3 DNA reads TGCGCCAGCAGTCCGGGGGCGAACACCGGGGAGCTGTTTTTT.